This entry describes one T cell receptor beta chain. Sequencing used immunoSEQ multiplex PCR; TCRdb keeps in-frame clones, though not all of them. The sample has about 330,000 clones; around 87% are singletons. The data were obtained in a study of blood T cell repertoires in COVID-19. Overall study context: PBMCs, B-cell-depleted T cells, or T cells were the source of the cDNA or gDNA that made up the material.

The CDR3 contains 14 residues. Per the germline V gene, CDR1 is KGHSH and CDR2 is LQKENI. The V and J ends lost 0 bases and 4 bases respectively, with 7 bases between them. Source material: PBMCs or T cells enriched from blood (not recorded which). The source of this sequence is a woman aged 25-40 years who had recovered from COVID-19. The V gene is TRBV18, the J gene TRBJ1-3; D remains ambiguous. CDR3 in DNA: TGTGCCAGCTCACCACCCCTACGCGGAAACACCATATATTTT. Translation gives CASSPPLRGNTIYF.